The rows below give T cell receptor beta chains drawn from one sample of a study of shared clonotypes between healthy human individuals. Some clones are missing from TCRdb's copy, which holds only in-frame ones; the method was immunoSEQ multiplex PCR. The sample holds some 2.4 million clones, 90% to 95% seen once. The sequencing input was naive CD4+ T cells from PBMCs. The receptors were gathered from a man aged 18 to 30 in good health. Some clones in this sample may be carry-over from other donors' samples. Both conserved end residues are part of each CDR3. The D gene is left open where the match is weak. The size entry is marked missing in some rows and otherwise reads once, few, many or a size class.

D gene | J gene | clone size | V gene | CDR3 protein | CDR3 DNA
. | TRBJ2-7 | . | TRBV30 | CAWSTGLYYEQYF | TGTGCCTGGAGTACGGGACTTTACTACGAGCAGTACTTC
TRBD1 | TRBJ1-3 | . | TRBV18 | CASSLGQADSGNTIYF | TGTGCCAGCTCACTCGGACAGGCAGACTCTGGAAACACCATATATTTT
. | TRBJ1-6 | . | TRBV19 | CASRPRVDSPLHF | TGTGCCAGTCGCCCTAGGGTGGATTCACCCCTCCACTTT
. | TRBJ2-3 | . | TRBV7-6 | CASSLDTGIKYF | TGTGCCAGCAGCTTAGACACAGGGATCAAGTATTTT
TRBD2 | TRBJ2-7 | . | TRBV6-5 | CASSSSGSSYEQYF | TGTGCCAGCAGTTCGAGCGGGAGCTCCTACGAGCAGTACTTC
. | TRBJ1-1 | . | TRBV29-1 | CSVVAREKNTEAFF | TGCAGCGTTGTCGCGCGGGAGAAGAACACTGAAGCTTTCTTT
TRBD1 | TRBJ2-1 | . | TRBV5-1 | CASSRGQGWDNEQFF | TGCGCCAGCAGCCGAGGACAGGGGTGGGACAATGAGCAGTTCTTC
TRBD1 | TRBJ1-5 | . | TRBV19 | CASRNRGSNQPQHF | TGTGCCAGTAGGAACAGGGGGAGCAATCAGCCCCAGCATTTT
. | TRBJ1-2 | . | TRBV6-5 | CASSYSIASNYGYTF | TGTGCCAGCAGTTACTCGATCGCATCTAACTATGGCTACACCTTC
. | TRBJ2-5 | . | TRBV28 | CASNGGSETQYF | TGTGCCAGCAATGGCGGTAGTGAGACCCAGTACTTC
TRBD1 | TRBJ1-2 | . | TRBV11-3 | CASSGQGNYGYTF | TGTGCCAGCAGTGGACAGGGGAACTATGGCTACACCTTC
. | TRBJ1-5 | . | TRBV19 | CASSDRKYQPQHF | TGTGCCAGTAGTGACAGGAAATATCAGCCCCAGCATTTT
TRBD1 | TRBJ2-1 | . | TRBV5-1 | CASSLGTGYNEQFF | TGCGCCAGCAGCCTCGGGACAGGCTACAATGAGCAGTTCTTC
. | TRBJ1-5 | . | TRBV7-2 | CASSLANRDDQPQHF | TGTGCCAGCAGCTTAGCCAACAGGGACGATCAGCCCCAGCATTTT
. | TRBJ2-7 | . | TRBV5-1 | CASSLSHGAGYEQYF | TGCGCCAGCAGCCTTTCTCATGGGGCGGGGTACGAGCAGTACTTC
. | TRBJ2-1 | . | TRBV19 | CASSIRSGTRAFF | TGTGCCAGTAGTATTAGATCAGGCACCCGGGCGTTCTTC
. | TRBJ2-7 | . | TRBV28 | CASSTTGTSADF | TGTGCCAGCAGTACGACCGGGACCTCGGCAGACTTC
. | TRBJ1-4 | . | TRBV2 | CASSVDSPLHEKLFF | TGTGCCAGCAGTGTTGACAGCCCTCTTCATGAAAAACTGTTTTTT
. | TRBJ1-1 | . | TRBV25-1 | CASLGGQRPFF | TGTGCCAGCCTCGGGGGCCAGCGCCCTTTCTTT
. | TRBJ2-7 | . | TRBV28 | CASSLRSYEQYF | TGTGCCAGCAGCCTCCGCTCCTACGAGCAGTACTTC
TRBD1 | TRBJ1-2 | . | TRBV28 | CASSWAGGGYTF | TGTGCCAGCAGTTGGGCAGGGGGGGGCTACACCTTC
TRBD1 | TRBJ2-3 | . | TRBV27 | CASSSTDRAGTDTQYF | TGTGCCAGCAGTTCGACGGACAGGGCGGGAACAGATACGCAGTATTTT
. | TRBJ2-3 | . | TRBV6-6 | CASSYSPGSGLDTQYF | TGTGCCAGCAGTTACTCTCCCGGGAGCGGCCTAGATACGCAGTATTTT
. | TRBJ2-3 | . | TRBV11-3 | CASSPTRGADTQYF | TGTGCCAGCAGCCCGACCCGGGGAGCAGATACGCAGTATTTT
TRBD1 | TRBJ2-3 | . | TRBV4-2 | CASSQRGRLGTVSTDTQYF | TGTGCCAGCAGCCAAAGAGGGCGCTTAGGGACAGTTAGCACAGATACGCAGTATTTT
TRBD1 | TRBJ2-5 | . | TRBV25-1 | CASSELGTGVAQETQYF | TGTGCCAGCAGTGAATTAGGGACAGGGGTAGCTCAAGAGACCCAGTACTTC
TRBD2 | TRBJ2-3 | . | TRBV7-6 | CASSLARLAGVNTQYF | TGTGCCAGCAGCTTAGCTCGACTAGCGGGAGTAAATACGCAGTATTTT
. | TRBJ1-1 | . | TRBV6-6 | CASSYLGAGTEAFF | TGTGCCAGCAGTTACCTAGGAGCCGGCACTGAAGCTTTCTTT
. | TRBJ2-3 | . | TRBV15 | CATSRDPRLDVQYF | TGTGCCACCAGCAGAGATCCCCGACTAGACGTGCAGTATTTT
. | TRBJ2-5 | . | TRBV28 | CASSFGRSRETQYF | TGTGCCAGCAGTTTTGGAAGGAGCCGGGAGACCCAGTACTTC
. | TRBJ2-2 | . | TRBV7-6 | CASSGSIAGELFF | TGTGCCAGCAGCGGATCAATTGCCGGGGAGCTGTTTTTT
TRBD2 | TRBJ2-1 | . | TRBV11-2 | CASSPRAGVSNEQFF | TGTGCCAGCAGCCCCAGGGCGGGAGTGTCGAATGAGCAGTTCTTC
TRBD1 | TRBJ1-5 | . | TRBV2 | CASSQLQGIGQPQHF | TGTGCCAGCAGTCAACTACAGGGGATCGGTCAGCCCCAGCATTTT
. | TRBJ1-5 | once | TRBV7-2 | CASSLGPGIHSNQPQHF | TGTGCCAGCAGCTTAGGACCGGGGATCCATAGCAATCAGCCCCAGCATTTT
TRBD1 | TRBJ2-7 | . | TRBV5-6 | CASSLRWTGPSYEQYF | TGTGCCAGCAGCTTGAGATGGACAGGGCCCTCCTACGAGCAGTACTTC